The clone carrying this T cell receptor beta chain was counted at least ten times. The use of a sample-barcoded 5' primer and a J-beta primer mix characterized a second PCR of about 6 to 12 cycles. Per sample, CDR3-containing paired-end reads numbered at least 2.5 million. TCRdb redid the calling of the 5' RACE reads with MiXCR, one entry per CDR3 protein. The sample lists 1.5 million to 2 million distinct CDR3 sequences, roughly 49% occurring once. The sample is drawn from a study of blood T cells in healthy people across ages. Looked up from germline, CDR1 is MNHEY and CDR2 is SVGEGT. This CDR3 spans 12 amino acids. V lost 2 bases to trimming and J lost 2 bases, with 3 bases between them.

The chain recombines TRBV6-2 or TRBV6-3 with TRBJ2-5; D unclear. The clonotype was recovered from a woman aged 40 to 55 in good health. The sequenced sample was blood. CDR3 amino acids: CASSYTQETQYF. CDR3 sequence (DNA): TGTGCCAGCAGTTACACACAAGAGACCCAGTACTTC.